What follows are 14 T cell receptor beta chains derived from one specimen sequenced in a study of cytotoxic CD8 clonotypes in ibrutinib-treated CLL. Only in-frame clones appear in the TCRdb table, and some are missing; sequencing was by immunoSEQ multiplex PCR. The sample includes about 300,000 clones, roughly four fifths of them seen just once. Sequenced here: PBMCs, sampled at disease progression, from a patient treated with ibrutinib. These receptors all stem from a human donor with chronic lymphocytic leukemia.

V is TRBV9 and J is TRBJ2-1; 9 bases match TRBD2. Looked up from germline, CDR1 is SGDLS and CDR2 is YYNGEE. The V segment lost 3 bases and the J segment 2 bases; nucleotides outside the gene matches: 3. The CDR3 has 15 amino acids. CDR3 in amino acids: CASSESGRTYNEQFF. The CDR3 DNA is TGTGCCAGCAGCGAAAGCGGGAGGACCTACAATGAGCAGTTCTTC.

The rearrangement links TRBV4-1 to TRBJ2-3; 14 nucleotides match TRBD2. The CDR3 contains 17 residues. Unmatched junction bases numbered 10, after V lost 3 bases and J lost 8 bases. Germline CDR1 and CDR2: MGHRA and YSYEKL. For the CDR3, the DNA is TGCGCCAGCAGCCAGACCGGGACTAGCGGGGGTAAAGGTACGCAGTATTTT. Protein: CASSQTGTSGGKGTQYF.

The chain links TRBV7-8 to TRBJ2-3; D call uncertain. Per the germline V gene, CDR1 is SGHVS and CDR2 is FQNEAQ. This CDR3 comprises 13 residues. V gave up 1 base and J gave up 11 bases, with 13 bases separating them. The CDR3 spells CASSLEVALEQYF. CDR3 nucleotide sequence: TGTGCCAGCAGCTTAGAGGTAGCCCTAGAGCAGTATTTT.

This clone has a single count. The chain joins TRBV7-2 to TRBJ1-2; D is unresolved. The CDR3 runs to 13 residues. V lost 1 base to trimming and J lost 6 bases, with 9 bases between them. The germline V gene encodes CDR1 SGHTA and CDR2 FQGNSA. In DNA, the CDR3 is TGTGCCAGCAGCTTAGTTACTTTCGATGGCTACACCTTC. Its translation: CASSLVTFDGYTF.

The chain recombines TRBV5-1 with TRBJ1-4; 9 nucleotides match TRBD1. Trimming cost V 1 base and J 7 bases; bases outside gene matches: 2. In germline, CDR1 is SGHRS, CDR2 YFSETQ. The CDR3 contains 14 residues. The CDR3 protein is CASSLTGGGEKLFF. The CDR3 region has the DNA TGCGCCAGCAGCTTGACAGGGGGCGGTGAAAAACTGTTTTTT.

The V and J genes are TRBV11-2 and TRBJ1-6, with D unclear. Trimming took off 6 bases at V and 7 bases at J, with 7 bases between the two ends. Germline V gene data show CDR1 as SGHAT and CDR2 as FQNNGV. The CDR3 loop spans 12 amino acids. The chain's CDR3 is CASRTFNSPLHF. The CDR3 coding sequence is TGTGCCAGCAGGACATTCAATTCACCCCTCCACTTT.

J is TRBJ1-5 and V is TRBV28; D is unclear. The V gene lost 8 bases and the J gene lost 1 base, with 12 bases spanning the gap. CDR1 is MDHEN and CDR2 is SYDVKM in the germline V gene. CDR3 length: 14 residues. In DNA, the CDR3 is TGTGCCAGCTGGGTAGGCGGAAGCAATCAGCCCCAGCATTTT. This codes for CASWVGGSNQPQHF.

V gene TRBV5-6 combines with J gene TRBJ2-7; D is possibly TRBD1 (6 bases). CDR1 SGHDT and CDR2 YYEEEE come from the germline V gene. CDR3 length: 14 residues. V was cut by 0 bases and J by 6 bases, with 13 bases left in between. The CDR3 sequence is CASSLVNRVGEQYF. CDR3 in DNA: TGTGCCAGCAGCTTGGTTAACAGGGTGGGCGAGCAGTACTTC. Together with reference TRBV5-6 and TRBJ2-7, the CDR3 gives the full variable domain: DAGVTQSPTHLIKTRGQQVTLRCSPKSGHDTVSWYQQALGQGPQFIFQYYEEEERQRGNFPDRFSGHQFPNYSSELNVNALLLGDSALYLCASSLVNRVGEQYFGPGTRLTVT.

J is TRBJ1-2 and V is TRBV10-2; D remains unclear. Germline V gene lookup returns CDR1 WSHSY and CDR2 SAAADI. V shed 1 base and J shed 8 bases, with 11 bases lying between them. This CDR3 spans 13 amino acids. The CDR3 nucleotides are TGCGCCAGCAGTGAGTTTAAGGGTATGGGCTACACCTTC. This gives the protein CASSEFKGMGYTF.

The chain employs TRBV10-3 and TRBJ1-1; possibly TRBD1 for D (6 bases). Per germline, CDR1 ENHRY and CDR2 SYGVKD. V was pared by 0 bases and J by 8 bases, with 10 bases between. This CDR3 has 13 residues. CDR3 bases: TGTGCCATCAGTGAGTCGGGGGCCCCGGAAGCTTTCTTT. Translated: CAISESGAPEAFF.

The chain couples TRBV18 to TRBJ2-7; weak D call: TRBD1 (5 bases). V was pared by 2 bases and J by 2 bases, with 13 bases between. The germline CDR1 and CDR2 sequences are KGHSH and LQKENI. CDR3 size: 15 residues. For the CDR3, the DNA is TGTGCCAGCTCACCATTCGCGGCAGGGACCTACGAGCAGTACTTC. Protein: CASSPFAAGTYEQYF.

This clone was found once. The chain joins TRBV15 to TRBJ1-1; 9 nucleotides line up with TRBD1. The CDR3 spans 15 residues. Germline V lookup: CDR1 LNHNV, CDR2 YYDKDF (reference sequence). The trim removed 1 base at V and 4 bases at J, leaving 4 bases unmatched. The CDR3 nucleotides read TGTGCCACCAGCAGAGCCGGGACAGGGTCCACTGAAGCTTTCTTT. This codes for CATSRAGTGSTEAFF.

This sequence joins TRBV29-1 and TRBJ2-7; D is ambiguous. With 6 bases removed from V and 0 bases from J, the gap between germline ends came to 9 bases. The CDR3 has 12 amino acids. Germline V gene data show CDR1 as SQVTM and CDR2 as ANQGSEA. The CDR3 DNA reads TGCAGCGTGTTTATAAGCTCCTACGAGCAGTACTTC. Its translation: CSVFISSYEQYF.

With respect to this clone: This sample includes further DNA sequences coding for the same CDR3. This chain joins TRBV28 and TRBJ2-7; D might be TRBD1 (5 bases). This CDR3 comprises 14 residues. The germline V gene encodes CDR1 MDHEN and CDR2 SYDVKM. V was cut by 1 base and J by 1 base, with 8 bases left in between. Here the CDR3 reads CASSLLGQSYEQYF. The CDR3 DNA reads as TGTGCCAGCAGTTTATTGGGGCAGTCCTACGAGCAGTACTTC.